This entry lists 20 T cell receptor beta chains sequenced from one sample in a study of regulatory T cells in long-lasting Graves disease. Combining iRepertoire HTBI primers with Arm-PCR of CDR3 regions, the authors built TCR beta libraries. One entry per CDR3 protein results from TCRdb running MiXCR on the multiplex PCR reads. Of a few hundred thousand distinct CDR3 sequences listed, approximately 12% are singletons. The time point is: newly diagnosed GD, antithyroid drugs for less than 3 months. TCR sequences were obtained from RNA taken from PBMCs. These data were likewise used in another study, on T cells in Graves' hyperthyroidism and ophthalmopathy.

The sample here was peripheral blood mononuclear cells (PBMCs), taken at new diagnosis, from a patient treated with antithyroid drugs. The receptors derive from a man aged 30 to 39 with Graves disease.

There are many counts of this clonotype. The genes are TRBV6-1 and TRBJ2-5, with D hard to call. The V end was cut by 1 base, the J end by 2 bases, with 8 bases between. The germline V gene encodes CDR1 MNHNS and CDR2 SASEGT. The CDR3 is 14 residues long. The CDR3 region is CASSEGGVQETQYF. In DNA, the CDR3 is TGTGCCAGCAGTGAAGGCGGAGTTCAAGAGACCCAGTACTTC.

This clonotype was recorded once. V and J are TRBV7-8 and TRBJ2-7, with D maybe TRBD1 (6 bases). Germline-derived CDR1 and CDR2 are SGHVS and FQNEAQ. V was trimmed by 5 bases and J by 6 bases, leaving 20 bases between them. The CDR3 contains 15 residues. The CDR3 reads CASSPFNRVSLEQYF. CDR3 bases: TGTGCCAGCAGCCCTTTTAACAGGGTGAGTCTCGAGCAGTACTTC.

This clonotype was counted ten times or more. The CDR3 DNA reads as TGTGCCAGCAGTGAAGAAGGACTCTATGGCTACACCTTC. Protein sequence: CASSEEGLYGYTF. This chain uses TRBV6-1 with TRBJ1-2; no clear D. Per germline, CDR1 MNHNS and CDR2 SASEGT. The CDR3 sequence is 13 residues long. Trimming stripped 1 base from V and 4 bases from J, with 7 bases between.

As regards this clonotype: Since a much larger clone is just one base distant, this may be a read error. The chain couples TRBV6-2 or TRBV6-3 to TRBJ2-1, with D perhaps TRBD2 (6 bases). CDR3 size: 15 residues. CDR1 is MNHEY and CDR2 is SVGEGT in the germline V gene. Trimming stripped 6 bases from V and 0 bases from J, with 12 bases between. Written as DNA, the CDR3 is TGTGCCAGCAGAAGATTAGCGGCCTCCTACAATGAGCAGTTCTTC. It yields the protein CASRRLAASYNEQFF.

This clonotype turned up a few times. This chain links TRBV19 with TRBJ1-1, with 7 bases matching TRBD1. The CDR3 loop spans 14 amino acids. Germline V gene lookup returns CDR1 LNHDA and CDR2 SQIVND (reference sequence). The V and J ends lost 7 bases and 2 bases, in that order; junction bases with no gene match: 7. The CDR3 loop reads CASTKTGINTEAFF. The CDR3 bases are TGTGCCAGTACAAAGACAGGGATAAACACTGAAGCTTTCTTT.

The chain joins TRBV6-1 to TRBJ2-7; TRBD1 might be the D (6 bases). Germline loops: CDR1 MNHNS, CDR2 SASEGT. Trimming took 6 bases from V and 0 from J, leaving 15 bases between them. The length of the CDR3 is 15 residues. CDR3 protein: CASSQDRLSSYEQYF. The CDR3 DNA follows: TGTGCCAGCAGCCAGGACAGATTGAGCTCCTACGAGCAGTACTTC.

As to this clonotype: One base separates it from a far larger clone, so it is likely a read error. This chain joins TRBV11-3 and TRBJ2-3; D is perhaps TRBD1 or TRBD2 (5 bases each). The DNA end lines up better with TRBJ2-1; the J call may be wrong. The CDR3 extends over 13 amino acids. The V gene's germline CDR1 is SGHNT and CDR2 YENEEA. In nucleotides, the CDR3 is TGTGCCAGCAGCTTAGGGGGGAGACAGCGGCAGTTCTTC. Translation: CASSLGGRQRQFF.

This clonotype has at least ten counts. The J gene is TRBJ1-1, the V gene TRBV5-5, with D maybe TRBD1 (5 bases). The CDR3 totals 15 residues. Germline CDR1 SGHKS, CDR2 YYEKEE (reference sequence). Trimming cost V 2 bases and J 5 bases, with 16 bases left between them. CDR3 in DNA: TGTGCCAGCAGCTTCCGAAGGGGAATACGGACTGAAGCTTTCTTT. It specifies CASSFRRGIRTEAFF.

The V call is TRBV5-1, the J call TRBJ2-2; D is perhaps TRBD2 (5 bases). This CDR3 comprises 15 residues. The germline CDR1 and CDR2 sequences are SGHRS and YFSETQ. Trimming left V 1 base short and J 7 bases short, with 14 bases between. In nucleotides, the CDR3 is TGCGCCAGCAGCTTGATCGAGGGCTATAGCGGGGAGCTGTTTTTT. It is translated as CASSLIEGYSGELFF.

This clonotype has a handful of counts. V and J are TRBV7-9 and TRBJ2-7, with D unresolved. With 4 bases removed from V and 4 bases from J, the gap between germline ends came to 20 bases. Germline CDR1 and CDR2: SEHNR and FQNEAQ (reference sequence). This CDR3 has 16 amino acids. As DNA, the CDR3 is TGTGCCAGCAGCTCGAGGACGGAGTACCTTCCTTACGAGCAGTACTTC. It encodes CASSSRTEYLPYEQYF. Looking up the rest from reference TRBV7-9 and TRBJ2-7 gives the full variable domain: DTGVSQNPRHKITKRGQNVTFRCDPISEHNRLYWYRQTLGQGPEFLTYFQNEAQLEKSRLLSDRFSAERPKGSFSTLEIQRTEQGDSAMYLCASSSRTEYLPYEQYFGPGTRLTVT.

This rearrangement joins TRBV13 to TRBJ2-6; D gene ambiguous. Germline V gives CDR1 PRHDT, CDR2 FYEKMQ (reference sequence). V shed 1 base and J shed 2 bases, with 6 bases lying between them. This CDR3 is 15 amino acids long. CDR3 loop: CASSLEFAGANVLTF. The CDR3 bases are TGTGCCAGCAGCTTAGAGTTTGCTGGGGCCAACGTCCTGACTTTC.

The chain uses TRBV5-5 and TRBJ2-7; TRBD2 matches 8 bases. CDR3 length: 18 amino acids. Trimming cost V 4 bases and J 2 bases; bases outside gene matches: 17. The germline V gene encodes CDR1 SGHKS and CDR2 YYEKEE (reference sequence). CDR3 protein: CASSHIFSSTSGTYEQYF. CDR3 coding DNA: TGTGCCAGCAGCCACATTTTTTCGTCTACTAGCGGTACCTACGAGCAGTACTTC.

This clonotype was found many times. The V and J genes are TRBV2 and TRBJ1-2; D is perhaps TRBD1 (5 bases). CDR1 and CDR2 from the germline V gene are SNHLY and FYNNEI. The V and J ends lost 1 base and 2 bases respectively, with 17 bases between them. CDR3 length: 17 residues. The CDR3 DNA is TGTGCCAGCAGTGAAGTCGGGCCAAGGGGACCAAACTATGGCTACACCTTC. Protein sequence: CASSEVGPRGPNYGYTF.

This chain connects TRBV24-1 to TRBJ2-2; D not resolved. The V and J ends lost 3 bases and 4 bases respectively, with 11 bases between them. Germline V gives CDR1 KGHDR, CDR2 SFDVKD. The CDR3 is 15 amino acids. CDR3 nucleotide sequence: TGTGCCACCAGTGATCCTGGCGGTGGCACCGGGGAGCTGTTTTTT. Amino acids: CATSDPGGGTGELFF.

This chain connects TRBV19 to TRBJ1-4; D is uncertain. V lost 0 bases and J 2 bases, leaving 10 bases between the germline ends. Germline V gives CDR1 LNHDA, CDR2 SQIVND (reference sequence). The CDR3 is made up of 16 amino acids. CDR3: CASSIERTATNEKLFF. As DNA, the CDR3 is TGTGCCAGTAGTATAGAGAGGACTGCTACTAATGAAAAACTGTTTTTT.

For this clonotype: This sequence may be a read error, since a much larger clone differs from it by one base. The chain carries TRBV7-2 and TRBJ2-4, with D perhaps matching TRBD2 (7 bases). Trimming left V 5 bases short and J 13 bases short, with 24 bases between. The germline gives CDR1 SGHTA, CDR2 FQGNSA. The CDR3 sequence is 15 residues long. The CDR3 bases are TGTGCCAGCAGCCAAACAAACGGGGGGCCGGATGAGCAGTACTTC. Its protein is CASSQTNGGPDEQYF.

This clonotype has a handful of counts. The chain joins TRBV10-3 to TRBJ2-7; the D is unclear. This CDR3 region has 15 residues. Germline loops: CDR1 ENHRY, CDR2 SYGVKD. V was cut by 3 bases and J by 2 bases, with 14 bases left in between. CDR3 loop: CAISDSVVAPYEQYF. CDR3 sequence (DNA): TGTGCCATCAGTGATAGTGTGGTAGCTCCCTACGAGCAGTACTTC.

The chain is built from TRBV14 and TRBJ2-6; D may be TRBD1 (5 bases). CDR3 size: 15 residues. Germline V gene lookup returns CDR1 SGHDN and CDR2 FVKESK. V gave up 4 bases and J gave up 0 bases, with 7 bases separating them. CDR3 DNA sequence: TGTGCCAGCAGCCCCGGACACTCTGGGGCCAACGTCCTGACTTTC. Its protein product is CASSPGHSGANVLTF.

As to this clonotype: This may be a read error, as it is one base from a much larger clone. This chain links TRBV6-1 with TRBJ2-1, with 9 nucleotides matching TRBD2. CDR3 size: 15 residues. Germline-derived CDR1 and CDR2 are MNHNS and SASEGT. The junction had 5 bases not matched to a gene; V was cut back by 5 bases and J by 3 bases. The CDR3 coding sequence is TGTGCCAGCAGTAGGGAACTAGCGGGCTACAATGAGCAGTTCTTC. This gives the protein CASSRELAGYNEQFF.

This clonotype was found many times. This rearrangement joins TRBV12-3 or TRBV12-4 to TRBJ1-2; 11 nucleotides line up with TRBD1. The CDR3 length is 17 residues. V dropped 3 bases and J dropped 4; count of bases not matched to a gene: 10. CDR3 residues: CASSFLRADRGPYGYTF. The CDR3 nucleotides read TGTGCCAGCAGTTTCCTCAGGGCGGACAGGGGGCCCTATGGCTACACCTTC.